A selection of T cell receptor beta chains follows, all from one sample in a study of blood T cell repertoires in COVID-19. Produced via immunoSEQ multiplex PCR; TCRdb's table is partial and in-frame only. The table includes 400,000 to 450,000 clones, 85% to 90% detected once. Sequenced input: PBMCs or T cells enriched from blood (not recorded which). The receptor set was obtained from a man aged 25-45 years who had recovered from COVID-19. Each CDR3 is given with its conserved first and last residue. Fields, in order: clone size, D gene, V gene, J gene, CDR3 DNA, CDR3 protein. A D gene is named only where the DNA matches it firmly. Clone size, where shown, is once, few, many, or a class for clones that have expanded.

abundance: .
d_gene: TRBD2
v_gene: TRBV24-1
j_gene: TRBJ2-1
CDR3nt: TGTGCCACCAGTGATCCCCCGGGACTAGAGGTTAATGAGCAGTTCTTC
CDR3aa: CATSDPPGLEVNEQFF

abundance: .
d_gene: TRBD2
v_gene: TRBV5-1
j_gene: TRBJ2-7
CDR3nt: TGCGCCAGCAGCTTGGAAGTAGCGGGAGGGGGAGAGCAGTACTTC
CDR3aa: CASSLEVAGGGEQYF

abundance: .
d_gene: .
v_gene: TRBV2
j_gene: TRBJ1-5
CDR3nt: TGTGCCAGCAACCGGGACATCAATCAGCCCCAGCATTTT
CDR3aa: CASNRDINQPQHF

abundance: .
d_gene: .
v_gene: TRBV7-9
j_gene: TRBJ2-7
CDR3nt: TGTGCCAGCAGCGCACAGTACGAGCAGTACTTC
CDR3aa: CASSAQYEQYF

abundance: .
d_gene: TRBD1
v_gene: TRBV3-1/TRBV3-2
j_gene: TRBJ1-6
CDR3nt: TGTGCCAGCAGCCAAGATTTCCCAGGGGGCGAACGTTCACCCCTCCACTTT
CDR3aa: CASSQDFPGGERSPLHF

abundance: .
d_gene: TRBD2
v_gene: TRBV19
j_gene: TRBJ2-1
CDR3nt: TGTGCCAGTAGTGATGGTAGCGGGGCGGAGCAGTTCTTC
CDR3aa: CASSDGSGAEQFF

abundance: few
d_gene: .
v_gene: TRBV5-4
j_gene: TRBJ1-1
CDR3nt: TGTGCCAGCAGGGGGGGAGCCAGGTGGGGTTTAAACACTGAAGCTTTCTTT
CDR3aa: CASRGGARWGLNTEAFF

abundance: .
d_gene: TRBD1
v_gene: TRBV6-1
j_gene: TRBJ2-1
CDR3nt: TGTGCCAGCAGTGAAGCTATGACAGGGATTGGTGAGCAGTTCTTC
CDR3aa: CASSEAMTGIGEQFF

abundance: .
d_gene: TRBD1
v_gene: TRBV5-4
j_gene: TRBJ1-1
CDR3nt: TGTGCCAGCAGCTTTGGGACAGGGTCGGCTTTCTTT
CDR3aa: CASSFGTGSAFF

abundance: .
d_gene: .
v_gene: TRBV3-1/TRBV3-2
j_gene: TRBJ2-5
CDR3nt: TGTGCCAGCAGCCAAGATCACCCCAGGGCCCTGAAGATAGAAGAGACCCAGTACTTC
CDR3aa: CASSQDHPRALKIEETQYF

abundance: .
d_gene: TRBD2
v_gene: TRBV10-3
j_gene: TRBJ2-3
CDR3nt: TGTGCCATCGCCCCCCGGGAGGGCACAGATACGCAGTATTTT
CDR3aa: CAIAPREGTDTQYF

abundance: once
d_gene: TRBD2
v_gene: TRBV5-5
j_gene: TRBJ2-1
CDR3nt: TGTGCCAGCAGCTTGGTAGCGGGAGATTACAATGAGCAGTTCTTC
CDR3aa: CASSLVAGDYNEQFF

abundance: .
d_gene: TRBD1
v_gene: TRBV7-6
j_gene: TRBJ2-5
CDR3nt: TGTGCCAGCAGCCCCAGGGGGTCGTTTTTGACACAAGAGACCCAGTACTTC
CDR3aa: CASSPRGSFLTQETQYF

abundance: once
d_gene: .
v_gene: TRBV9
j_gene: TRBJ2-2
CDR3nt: TGTGCCAGCAGCCTTAGTGGAGGGCAGAACGGGGAGCTGTTTTTT
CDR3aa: CASSLSGGQNGELFF

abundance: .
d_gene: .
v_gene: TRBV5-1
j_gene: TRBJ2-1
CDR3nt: TGCGCCAGCAGCTTTCTATACCCCGGGACTCGCTCCTACAATGAGCAGTTCTTC
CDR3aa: CASSFLYPGTRSYNEQFF

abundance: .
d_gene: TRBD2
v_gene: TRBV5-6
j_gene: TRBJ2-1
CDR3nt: TGTGCCAGCAGCCAGGCGAGCGGGAGGGAAAATGAGCAGTTCTTC
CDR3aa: CASSQASGRENEQFF

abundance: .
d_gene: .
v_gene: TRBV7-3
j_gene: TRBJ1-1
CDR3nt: TGTGCCAGCAGCTCTAACCCCCGCACTGAAGCTTTCTTT
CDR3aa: CASSSNPRTEAFF

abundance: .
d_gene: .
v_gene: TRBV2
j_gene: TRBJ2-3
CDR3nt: TGTGCCAGCAGTGAAGAGGGGGAGGGTACGCAGTATTTT
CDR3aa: CASSEEGEGTQYF

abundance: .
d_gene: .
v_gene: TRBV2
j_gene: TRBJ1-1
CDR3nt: TGTGCCAGCAGTGGGGGCACCTACACTGAAGCTTTCTTT
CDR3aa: CASSGGTYTEAFF

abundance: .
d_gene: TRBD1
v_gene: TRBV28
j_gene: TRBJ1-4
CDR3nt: TGTGCCAGCAGTTTCGATGGACAGGGAGGAGAAAAACTGTTTTTT
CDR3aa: CASSFDGQGGEKLFF

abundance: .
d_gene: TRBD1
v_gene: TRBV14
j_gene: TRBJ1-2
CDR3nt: TGTGCCAGCAGCCAACCCACGGGACAGGGGTTTGGCTACACCTTC
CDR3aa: CASSQPTGQGFGYTF

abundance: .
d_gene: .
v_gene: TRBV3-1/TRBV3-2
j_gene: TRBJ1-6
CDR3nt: TGTGCCAGCAGCCAAGACGGGGTTTCACCCCTCCACTTT
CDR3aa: CASSQDGVSPLHF

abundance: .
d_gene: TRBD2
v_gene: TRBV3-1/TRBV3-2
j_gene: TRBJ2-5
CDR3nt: TGTGCCAGCAGCCAAGCTAGCGGACTCCAAGAGACCCAGTACTTC
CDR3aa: CASSQASGLQETQYF

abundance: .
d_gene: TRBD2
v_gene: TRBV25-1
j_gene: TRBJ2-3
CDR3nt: TGTGCCAGCAGTGACCAGCGGGAGTGGGTTACGCAGTATTTT
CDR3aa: CASSDQREWVTQYF

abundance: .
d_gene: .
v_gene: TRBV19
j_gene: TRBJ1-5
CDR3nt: TGTGCCAGTAGTTCCTACCCTGGGGACAAGGGCAATCAGCCCCAGCATTTT
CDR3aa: CASSSYPGDKGNQPQHF

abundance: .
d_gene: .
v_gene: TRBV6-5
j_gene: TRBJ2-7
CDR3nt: TGTGCCAGCGACTCACTTTCGGGGAAGTACGAGCAGTACTTC
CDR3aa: CASDSLSGKYEQYF

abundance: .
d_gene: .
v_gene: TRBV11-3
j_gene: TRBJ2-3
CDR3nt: TGTGCCAGCAGCCCCTCGGGTCAGGGGACAGATACGCAGTATTTT
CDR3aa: CASSPSGQGTDTQYF

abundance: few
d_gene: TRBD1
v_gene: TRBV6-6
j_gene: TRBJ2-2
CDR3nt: TGTGCCAGCTTTGGGACAGGGATCTCCGGGGAGCTGTTTTTT
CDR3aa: CASFGTGISGELFF

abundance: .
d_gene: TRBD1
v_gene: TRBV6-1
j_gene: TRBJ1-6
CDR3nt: TGTGCCAGCAGTGGACAGGGAGCCCTTTCCTATAATTCACCCCTCCACTTT
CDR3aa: CASSGQGALSYNSPLHF

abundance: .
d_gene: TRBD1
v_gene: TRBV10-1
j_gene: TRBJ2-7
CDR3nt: TGCGCCAGCAGTGAGTCGCCCCGGGACAGAAGCTCCTACGAGCAGTACTTC
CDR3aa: CASSESPRDRSSYEQYF